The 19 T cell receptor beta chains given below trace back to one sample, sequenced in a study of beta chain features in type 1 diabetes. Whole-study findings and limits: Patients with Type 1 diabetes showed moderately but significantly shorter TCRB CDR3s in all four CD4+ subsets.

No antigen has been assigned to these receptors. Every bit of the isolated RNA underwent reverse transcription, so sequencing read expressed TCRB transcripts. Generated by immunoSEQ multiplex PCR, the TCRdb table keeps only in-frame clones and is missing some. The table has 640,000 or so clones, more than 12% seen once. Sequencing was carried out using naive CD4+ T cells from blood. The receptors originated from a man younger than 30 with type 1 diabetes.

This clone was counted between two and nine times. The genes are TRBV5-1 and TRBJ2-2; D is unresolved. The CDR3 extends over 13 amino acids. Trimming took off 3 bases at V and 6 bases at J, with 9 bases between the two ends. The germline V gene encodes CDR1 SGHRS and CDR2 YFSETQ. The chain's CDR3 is CASSSERSGELFF. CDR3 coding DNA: TGCGCCAGCAGCTCTGAGAGGTCCGGGGAGCTGTTTTTT.

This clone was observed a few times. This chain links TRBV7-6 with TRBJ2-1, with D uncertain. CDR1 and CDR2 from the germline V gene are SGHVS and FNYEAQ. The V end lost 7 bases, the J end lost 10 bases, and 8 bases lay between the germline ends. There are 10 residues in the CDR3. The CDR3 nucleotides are TGTGCCAGCACGAATGGAGAGCAGTTCTTC. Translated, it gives CASTNGEQFF.

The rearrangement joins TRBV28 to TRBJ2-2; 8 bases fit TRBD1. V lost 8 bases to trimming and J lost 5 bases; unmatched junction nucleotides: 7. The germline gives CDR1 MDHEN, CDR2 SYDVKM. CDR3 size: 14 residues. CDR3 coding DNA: TGTGCCAGCCAGGACAGGGTTAAGACCGGGGAGCTGTTTTTT. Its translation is CASQDRVKTGELFF.

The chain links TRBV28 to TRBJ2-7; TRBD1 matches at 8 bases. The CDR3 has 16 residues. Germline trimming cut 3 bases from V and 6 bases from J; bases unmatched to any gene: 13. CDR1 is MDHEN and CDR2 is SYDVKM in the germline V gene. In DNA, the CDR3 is TGTGCCAGCAGTTTTTGGGGACAGGCGAAAGCCTTCGAGCAGTACTTC. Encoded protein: CASSFWGQAKAFEQYF.

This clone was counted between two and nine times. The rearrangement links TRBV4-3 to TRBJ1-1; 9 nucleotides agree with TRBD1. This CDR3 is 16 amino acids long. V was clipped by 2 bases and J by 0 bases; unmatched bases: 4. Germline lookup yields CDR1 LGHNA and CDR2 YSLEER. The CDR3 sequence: CASSQRQGGVNTEAFF. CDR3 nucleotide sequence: TGCGCCAGCAGCCAAAGACAGGGGGGGGTGAACACTGAAGCTTTCTTT.

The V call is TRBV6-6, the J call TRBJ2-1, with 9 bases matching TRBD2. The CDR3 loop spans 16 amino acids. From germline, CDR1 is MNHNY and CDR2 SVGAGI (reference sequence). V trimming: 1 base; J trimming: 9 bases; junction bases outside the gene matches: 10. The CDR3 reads CASSYWAGGPFTEQFF. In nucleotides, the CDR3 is TGTGCCAGCAGTTACTGGGCGGGAGGGCCCTTCACTGAGCAGTTCTTC.

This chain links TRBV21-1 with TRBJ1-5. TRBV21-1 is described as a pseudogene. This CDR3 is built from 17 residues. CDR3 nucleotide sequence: TGTGCCAGCAGCAAAGATATGGAGGGTTCTAGGAATCAGCCCCAGCATTTT. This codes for CASSKDMEGSRNQPQHF.

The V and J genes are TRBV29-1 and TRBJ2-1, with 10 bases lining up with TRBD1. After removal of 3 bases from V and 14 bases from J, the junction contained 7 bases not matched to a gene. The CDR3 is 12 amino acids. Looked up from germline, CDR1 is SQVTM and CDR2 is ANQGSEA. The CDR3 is CSVDKTGGVKFF. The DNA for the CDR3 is TGCAGCGTTGACAAGACAGGGGGCGTCAAGTTCTTC.

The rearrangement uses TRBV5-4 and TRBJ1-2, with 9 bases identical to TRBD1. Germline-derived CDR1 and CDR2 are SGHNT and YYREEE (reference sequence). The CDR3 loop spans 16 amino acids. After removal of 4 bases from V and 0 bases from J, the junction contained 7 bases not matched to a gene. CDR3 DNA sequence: TGTGCCAGCAGCCGGGACAGGGCCCAGGCTAACTATGGCTACACCTTC. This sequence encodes CASSRDRAQANYGYTF.

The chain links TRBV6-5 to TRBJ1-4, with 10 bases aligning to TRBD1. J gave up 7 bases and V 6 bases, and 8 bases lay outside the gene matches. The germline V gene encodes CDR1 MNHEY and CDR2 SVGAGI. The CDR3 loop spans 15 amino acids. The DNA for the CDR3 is TGTGCCAGCAGGCCGAGGACAGGGGGAAGTGAAAAACTGTTTTTT. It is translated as CASRPRTGGSEKLFF.

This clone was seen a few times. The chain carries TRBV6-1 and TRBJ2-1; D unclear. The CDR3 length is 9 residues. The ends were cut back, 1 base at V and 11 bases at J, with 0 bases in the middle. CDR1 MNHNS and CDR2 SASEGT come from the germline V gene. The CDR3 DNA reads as TGTGCCAGCAGTGAAGAGCAGTTCTTC. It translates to CASSEEQFF.

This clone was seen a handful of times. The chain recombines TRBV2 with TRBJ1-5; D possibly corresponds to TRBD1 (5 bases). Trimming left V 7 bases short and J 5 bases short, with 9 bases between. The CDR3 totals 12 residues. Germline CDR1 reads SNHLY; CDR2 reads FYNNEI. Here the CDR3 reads CASKGGDQPQHF. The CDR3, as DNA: TGTGCCAGCAAAGGAGGGGATCAGCCCCAGCATTTT. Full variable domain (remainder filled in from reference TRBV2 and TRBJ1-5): EPEVTQTPSHQVTQMGQEVILRCVPISNHLYFYWYRQILGQKVEFLVSFYNNEISEKSEIFDDQFSVERPDGSNFTLKIRSTKLEDSAMYFCASKGGDQPQHFGDGTRLSIL.

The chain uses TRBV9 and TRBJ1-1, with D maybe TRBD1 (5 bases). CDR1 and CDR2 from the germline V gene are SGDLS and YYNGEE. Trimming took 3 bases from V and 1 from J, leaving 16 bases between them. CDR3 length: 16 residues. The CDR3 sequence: CASSEDPRGANTEAFF. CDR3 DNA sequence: TGTGCCAGCAGCGAGGACCCTAGGGGCGCGAACACTGAAGCTTTCTTT.

This CDR3 reads CASSLTRGGLSTDTQYF. CDR3 bases: TGTGCCAGCAGCTTAACACGAGGCGGCCTCAGCACAGATACGCAGTATTTT. The rearrangement joins TRBV7-9 to TRBJ2-3; D is unresolved. The CDR3 has 17 amino acids. Germline CDR1 SEHNR, CDR2 FQNEAQ (reference sequence). The V gene lost 2 bases and the J gene lost 0 bases, with 15 bases spanning the gap.

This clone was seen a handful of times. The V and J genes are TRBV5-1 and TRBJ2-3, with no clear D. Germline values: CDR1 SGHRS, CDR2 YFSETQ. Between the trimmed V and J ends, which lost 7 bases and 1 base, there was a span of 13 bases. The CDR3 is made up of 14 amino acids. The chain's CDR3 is CASALGPRTDTQYF. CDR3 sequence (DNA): TGCGCCAGCGCCCTCGGGCCGCGCACAGATACGCAGTATTTT.

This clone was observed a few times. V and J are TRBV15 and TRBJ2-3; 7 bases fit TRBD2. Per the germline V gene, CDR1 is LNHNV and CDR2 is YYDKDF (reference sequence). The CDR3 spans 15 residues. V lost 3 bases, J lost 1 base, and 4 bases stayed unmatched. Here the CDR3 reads CATSSLAERTDTQYF. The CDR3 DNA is TGTGCCACCAGCAGCCTAGCGGAGCGCACAGATACGCAGTATTTT.

The CDR3 bases are TGTGCCAGTGACTCGGGACAGTCTGGAAACACCATATATTTT. Residues: CASDSGQSGNTIYF. The chain links TRBV6-1 to TRBJ1-3; TRBD1 matches at 7 bases. V was pared by 9 bases and J by 1 base, with 6 bases of the junction left unmatched. The CDR3 loop spans 14 amino acids. The germline V gene has CDR1 MNHNS and CDR2 SASEGT.

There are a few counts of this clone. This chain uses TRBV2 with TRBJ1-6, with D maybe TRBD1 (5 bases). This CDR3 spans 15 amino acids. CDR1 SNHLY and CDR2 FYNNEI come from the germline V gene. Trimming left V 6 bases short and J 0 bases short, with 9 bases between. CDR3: CASRNRSSYNSPLHF. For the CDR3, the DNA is TGTGCCAGCAGGAACAGGAGCTCCTATAATTCACCCCTCCACTTT.

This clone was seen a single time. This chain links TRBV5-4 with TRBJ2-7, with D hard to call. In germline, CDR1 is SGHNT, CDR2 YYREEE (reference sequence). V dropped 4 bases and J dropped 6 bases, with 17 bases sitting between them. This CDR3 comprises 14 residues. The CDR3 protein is CASSPPEAASEQYF. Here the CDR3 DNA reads TGTGCCAGCAGCCCCCCAGAGGCGGCTAGCGAGCAGTACTTC.